The T cell receptor beta chain described here comes from a study of T cell responses to AZD1222 COVID-19 vaccine. Study observations and caveats: There were vaccine-associated CD4 TCRs across spike, dominant at 160-218 and 743-854. None of the repertoires were sampled until the peak T cell response had passed. Of the AZD1222 recipients, only five to seven were seropositive at baseline.

The protocol was immunoSEQ multiplex PCR, while the TCRdb copy is restricted to in-frame clones and leaves out a portion. The table has around 70,000 clones, about 88% seen once. For this clone: Its specificity is not known.

The CDR3 runs 16 residues. The V gene's germline CDR1 is SGDLS and CDR2 YYNGEE. Trimming took 0 bases from V and 0 from J, leaving 11 bases between them. The clonotype was recovered from an adult who received the MenACWY meningococcal vaccine as a control. The rearrangement joins TRBV9 to TRBJ2-3; D remains unclear. The sequencing used peripheral blood, collected 28 days after the second dose of the MenACWY control vaccine. Here the CDR3 DNA reads TGTGCCAGCAGCGTAGCTCCCCGGGTTAGCACAGATACGCAGTATTTT. Residues: CASSVAPRVSTDTQYF.